The 26 T cell receptor beta chains below all came from one sample that was sequenced in a study of lymphopenia after photon versus proton radiotherapy. Libraries were prepared by immunoSEQ multiplex PCR; TCRdb keeps only in-frame clonotypes and omits some of them. The data contain 15,000 to 20,000 clones, more than 85% of them singletons. The sample was peripheral blood, taken from a patient treated with proton-based radiotherapy. These receptors were taken from a woman aged 55-70 years with cholangiocarcinoma. Some clones in this sample may be carry-over from other donors' samples.

The rearrangement links TRBV7-6 to TRBJ1-1; the D gene is possibly TRBD1 (5 bases). CDR1 and CDR2 from the germline V gene are SGHVS and FNYEAQ. This CDR3 is built from 12 residues. Trimming pared 3 bases from V and 6 bases from J, leaving 8 bases between. The CDR3 here is CASSLGGSEAFF. CDR3 coding DNA: TGTGCCAGCAGCTTGGGGGGGTCTGAAGCTTTCTTT. The whole variable domain, remainder taken from reference TRBV7-6 and TRBJ1-1, is GAGVSQSPRYKVTKRGQDVALRCDPISGHVSLYWYRQALGQGPEFLTYFNYEAQQDKSGLPNDRFSAERPEGSISTLTIQRTEQRDSAMYRCASSLGGSEAFFGQGTRLTVV.

The V call is TRBV9, the J call TRBJ2-1; D gene ambiguous. V lost 0 bases and J 1 base, leaving 11 bases between the germline ends. The CDR3 covers 16 residues. Per germline, CDR1 SGDLS and CDR2 YYNGEE. CDR3 region: CASSVDTDASYNEQFF. CDR3 DNA: TGTGCCAGCAGCGTAGATACAGACGCGTCCTACAATGAGCAGTTCTTC.

This CDR3 reads CASSRVKGAAEAFF. CDR3 coding DNA: TGCGCCAGCAGCCGAGTCAAGGGGGCTGCTGAAGCTTTCTTT. The gene calls are TRBV4-1 and TRBJ1-1; 7 bases are shared with TRBD1. The junction had 8 bases not matched to a gene; V was cut back by 4 bases and J by 6 bases. This CDR3 has 14 residues. The V gene's germline CDR1 is MGHRA and CDR2 YSYEKL.

The chain uses TRBV2 and TRBJ1-1; possible D gene TRBD1, 5 bases. V was cut by 7 bases and J by 8 bases, with 17 bases left in between. This CDR3 spans 13 amino acids. Germline V lookup: CDR1 SNHLY, CDR2 FYNNEI. Here the CDR3 reads CASTKFVGDEAFF. The DNA for the CDR3 is TGTGCCAGCACCAAGTTCGTGGGGGACGAAGCTTTCTTT.

This clone was recorded once. The genes are TRBV5-1 and TRBJ2-5; a possible D gene is TRBD2 (6 bases). V was cut by 6 bases and J by 6 bases, with 18 bases left in between. The CDR3 contains 14 residues. The V gene's germline CDR1 is SGHRS and CDR2 YFSETQ. The CDR3 DNA follows: TGCGCCAGCACCCAAACCGCGGAGGGGAAGACCCAGTACTTC. Translating gives CASTQTAEGKTQYF. Variable domain in full (rest from reference TRBV5-1 and TRBJ2-5): KAGVTQTPRYLIKTRGQQVTLSCSPISGHRSVSWYQQTPGQGLQFLFEYFSETQRNKGNFPGRFSGRQFSNSRSEMNVSTLELGDSALYLCASTQTAEGKTQYFGPGTRLLVL.

The genes are TRBV7-4 and TRBJ2-5; no definite D call. Germline CDR1 and CDR2: SGHVT and SQSDAQ. Deletions cut 1 base from V and 2 bases from J, with 11 bases between. The CDR3 is made up of 15 amino acids. The CDR3 DNA reads as TGTGCCAGCAGCTTAGTGACAACATTTCAAGAGACCCAGTACTTC. This sequence encodes CASSLVTTFQETQYF.

The V call is TRBV5-1, the J call TRBJ2-7, with D hard to call. This CDR3 region has 12 residues. V dropped 4 bases and J dropped 6 bases, with 11 bases sitting between them. The germline gives CDR1 SGHRS, CDR2 YFSETQ. CDR3 residues: CASSVNGREQYF. The CDR3 DNA reads TGCGCCAGCAGCGTGAATGGACGCGAGCAGTACTTC.

V is TRBV9 and J is TRBJ2-2, with D perhaps TRBD2 (7 bases). Trimming pared 0 bases from V and 7 bases from J, leaving 19 bases between. CDR3 size: 17 residues. Germline V gene data show CDR1 as SGDLS and CDR2 as YYNGEE. In nucleotides, the CDR3 is TGTGCCAGCAGCGTAGTATCGGGGGGCGCGGTTGTCGGGGAGCTGTTTTTT. This codes for CASSVVSGGAVVGELFF.

The genes are TRBV19 and TRBJ2-2; 9 nucleotides line up with TRBD1. CDR3 length equals 15 residues. Germline CDR1 LNHDA, CDR2 SQIVND (reference sequence). Trimming took 4 bases from V and 5 from J; bases not matched to a gene: 5. CDR3 nucleotide sequence: TGTGCCAGTAGTAATCCGGGACAGGGAACCGGGGAGCTGTTTTTT. This encodes CASSNPGQGTGELFF.

In its sample, this clone was seen once. The V and J genes are TRBV27 and TRBJ2-7; D possibly uses TRBD1 or TRBD2 (5 bases each). V was pared by 1 base and J by 5 bases, with 15 bases between. This CDR3 has 15 residues. Per germline, CDR1 MNHEY and CDR2 SMNVEV (reference sequence). CDR3 sequence (DNA): TGTGCCAGCAGTTTATGGTATGGGACCCCCCACGAGCAGTACTTC. Protein product: CASSLWYGTPHEQYF.

The chain combines TRBV7-9 with TRBJ1-2; D is unresolved. Trimming shortened V by 5 bases and J by 0 bases, and 10 bases separated the two germline ends. The CDR3 is 14 amino acids. CDR1 and CDR2 from the germline V gene are SEHNR and FQNEAQ (reference sequence). The CDR3 spells CASSRTGTNYGYTF. CDR3 sequence (DNA): TGTGCCAGCAGCCGGACGGGAACTAACTATGGCTACACCTTC.

The V gene is TRBV11-2, the J gene TRBJ2-3; 11 nucleotides line up with TRBD2. The CDR3 totals 16 residues. After removal of 3 bases from V and 4 bases from J, the junction contained 6 bases not matched to a gene. CDR1 and CDR2 (germline): SGHAT, FQNNGV. CDR3 DNA sequence: TGTGCCAGCAGCTTTCCGACTAGCGGGGTTTCAGATACGCAGTATTTT. This encodes CASSFPTSGVSDTQYF.

This clone has just one count. The V and J genes are TRBV9 and TRBJ2-1, with 7 bases matching TRBD2. This CDR3 is built from 16 residues. Germline CDR1 SGDLS, CDR2 YYNGEE. The V and J ends lost 4 bases and 4 bases, in that order; junction bases with no gene match: 11. In DNA, the CDR3 is TGTGCCAGCAGCCCGGCTAGCGGAACATCATACAATGAGCAGTTCTTC. Protein product: CASSPASGTSYNEQFF.

This rearrangement joins TRBV27 to TRBJ2-3; unclear D gene. Trimming stripped 8 bases from V and 0 bases from J, with 12 bases between. The CDR3 is 14 residues long. CDR1 MNHEY and CDR2 SMNVEV come from the germline V gene (reference sequence). CDR3 coding DNA: TGTGCCAGCTCGGTCCGGGTCAGCACAGATACGCAGTATTTT. It translates to CASSVRVSTDTQYF.

V is TRBV6-1 and J is TRBJ1-4; D might be TRBD1 (6 bases). The CDR3 sequence is 13 residues long. Trimming pared 3 bases from V and 8 bases from J, leaving 10 bases between. CDR1 MNHNS and CDR2 SASEGT come from the germline V gene. This chain's CDR3 is CASSDRGGEKLFF. In DNA, the CDR3 is TGTGCCAGCAGTGACAGGGGAGGGGAAAAACTGTTTTTT.

V gene TRBV18 combines with J gene TRBJ1-1; D gene unclear. The CDR3 extends over 13 amino acids. Germline V CDR1 and CDR2: KGHSH, LQKENI. Trimming took off 4 bases at V and 1 base at J, with 7 bases between the two ends. The CDR3 nucleotides are TGTGCCAGCTCACTTGGGGAGAACACTGAAGCTTTCTTT. Protein sequence: CASSLGENTEAFF.

The V and J genes are TRBV14 and TRBJ1-4; TRBD1 aligns across 9 bases. Germline CDR1 SGHDN, CDR2 FVKESK. The V gene end was trimmed by 4 bases and the J gene end by 7 bases; junction bases not matched to a gene: 7. The CDR3 length is 15 residues. CDR3 DNA sequence: TGTGCCAGCAGCCCGAGTGGACAGGGGAGTGAAAAACTGTTTTTT. It encodes CASSPSGQGSEKLFF.

A word on this clone: A junction boundary mismatches the germline segment, possibly from a read error. CDR3 DNA: TGCGCCAGCAGTGTCGCGCGGGAGGGCCTCTACGGGCAGTACTTC. This encodes CASSVAREGLYGQYF. The rearrangement links TRBV10-2 to TRBJ2-7; 9 bases align to TRBD2. CDR1 WSHSY and CDR2 SAAADI come from the germline V gene. The CDR3 loop spans 15 amino acids.

J is TRBJ2-1 and V is TRBV4-1; 10 bases map to TRBD2. This CDR3 region has 17 residues. With V trimmed by 2 bases and J by 7 bases, 11 bases remained unmatched. Germline V gives CDR1 MGHRA, CDR2 YSYEKL. CDR3 DNA: TGCGCCAGCAGCCAATCACCTGTAGCGGGGGGCTGGAATGAGCAGTTCTTC. Translated, it gives CASSQSPVAGGWNEQFF.

V gene TRBV19 combines with J gene TRBJ1-5, with TRBD1 identical over 11 bases. V was clipped by 4 bases and J by 4 bases; unmatched bases: 9. The CDR3 runs 17 residues. CDR1 and CDR2 (germline): LNHDA, SQIVND (reference sequence). The CDR3 loop reads CASSTQSGTGGNQPQHF. The CDR3 region has the DNA TGTGCCAGTAGTACCCAATCCGGGACAGGGGGTAATCAGCCCCAGCATTTT.

The chain combines TRBV9 with TRBJ2-3; TRBD1 matches 8 bases. Germline V gene data show CDR1 as SGDLS and CDR2 as YYNGEE. The CDR3 runs to 17 residues. Trimming took 3 bases from V and 3 from J; bases not matched to a gene: 12. The CDR3 region has the DNA TGTGCCAGCAGCGGAAGGACAGGGAGGATTCTTACAGATACGCAGTATTTT. This gives the protein CASSGRTGRILTDTQYF.

V gene TRBV4-1 combines with J gene TRBJ1-5, with TRBD1 as a possible D gene (5 bases). Germline V CDR1 and CDR2: MGHRA, YSYEKL. The CDR3 spans 16 residues. V lost 6 bases, J lost 0 bases, and 15 bases lay in between. Written as DNA, the CDR3 is TGCGCCAGCAGTCCCATGCAGGGTTATAGCAATCAGCCCCAGCATTTT. Residues: CASSPMQGYSNQPQHF.

This clone was counted a single time. This chain connects TRBV18 to TRBJ2-6; 7 bases are a match to TRBD1. This CDR3 has 15 residues. CDR1 is KGHSH, CDR2 LQKENI, per germline. The V segment lost 6 bases and the J segment 5 bases; nucleotides outside the gene matches: 7. The CDR3 DNA follows: TGTGCCAGCTCCAGGGACAGCCGTTGGGCCAACGTCCTGACTTTC. Its translation is CASSRDSRWANVLTF.

V is TRBV29-1 and J is TRBJ2-5; D not resolved. Trimming removed 3 bases from V and 1 base from J, with 9 bases in between. Germline values: CDR1 SQVTM, CDR2 ANQGSEA. This CDR3 is 13 amino acids long. The CDR3 DNA follows: TGCAGCGTTGAGGTCTGGGGCCAAGAGACCCAGTACTTC. Translation gives CSVEVWGQETQYF.

The chain joins TRBV9 to TRBJ2-7, with D perhaps TRBD2 (6 bases). The germline gives CDR1 SGDLS, CDR2 YYNGEE. The CDR3 has 16 residues. V lost 0 bases and J lost 6, with 19 bases in between. CDR3 amino acids: CASSVGSGYSGGEQYF. The CDR3 DNA is TGTGCCAGCAGCGTAGGTTCAGGGTACTCCGGGGGCGAGCAGTACTTC. Complete variable domain (other parts from reference TRBV9 and TRBJ2-7): DSGVTQTPKHLITATGQRVTLRCSPRSGDLSVYWYQQSLDQGLQFLIQYYNGEERAKGNILERFSAQQFPDLHSELNLSSLELGDSALYFCASSVGSGYSGGEQYFGPGTRLTVT.

This chain uses TRBV30 with TRBJ1-1; no firm D call. The V gene lost 0 bases and the J gene lost 1 base, with 6 bases spanning the gap. CDR3 length: 13 residues. The germline gives CDR1 GTSNPN, CDR2 SVGIG (reference sequence). In nucleotides, the CDR3 is TGTGCCTGGAGTGTGAACACGAACACTGAAGCTTTCTTT. This translates into CAWSVNTNTEAFF.